One T cell receptor beta chain is described in this entry. This clone has just one count. This receptor's antigen is unknown. There are no base qualities to consult, and no much larger clone falls within one base. The CDR3 goes from the cysteine to the phenylalanine over 15 residues. Solely the CDR3 DNA is kept, with 45 bases framed from the first base. Based on the germline V gene (reference sequence), the CDR1 and CDR2 sequences are SEHNR and FQNEAQ. V is cut by 0 bases and J by 5 bases, and the space between the germline ends is 13 bases. These data are taken from a study of identifying expanded T cells in peripheral blood (dated by TCRdb to about 2019). Context from the whole study: Technical replicates were generated by sequencing separate aliquots of the same genomic DNA pool, with four replicates compared pairwise.

TCRbeta CDR3 regions were profiled with the immunoSEQ Assay using bias-controlled multiplex PCR amplification of genomic DNA. The study's processing was this. The absolute abundance of each unique TCRbeta CDR3 region was quantified after sequences were collapsed and filtered. Differential abundance was tested with two models: a binomial (Fisher-equivalent) model and a beta-binomial model that adds time-dependent variance fitted from healthy donors. Clones with fewer than 5 combined templates were removed, and a clone was called differentially abundant if the clone's Benjamini-Hochberg FDR was below 0.01. The form v = (b*log(k)+a)^2 was used to model beta-binomial variance as a function of total template count across the two samples. TCRdb obtained this table from immuneACCESS and retained in-frame rearrangements with V and J assigned. These tables miss some clones; where compared with another copy, unresolved V genes account for less than half of the shortfall, and the remainder is unexplained. V, J and clone size are those of that table, while D and trimming were read from the DNA. The table for this sample lists 100,000 or so clones; more than 85% of them were counted only once. Roughly 15% of the sample goes to the ten largest clones.

No immune events, such as infections, were documented for the healthy donors during the collection period. Time-dependent variance in a beta-binomial model of T-cell clone differential abundance was calibrated using healthy-donor blood repertoires as a training cohort. The training cohort comprised about ten healthy donors, 3 female and 7 male. An age range of about 25 to 64 years, with an average of around 42 years, was recorded for the donors. Whole blood from each healthy donor was obtained from a commercial supplier and was collected at three time points about two weeks apart. For immunosequencing, genomic DNA was extracted from whole blood that had not been sorted. General findings and caveats noted by the study authors: The authors expected that biological variance in healthy repertoires might rise further over much longer intervals, such as months to years. Both the number of clones called differentially abundant and the false-positive rate were significantly reduced by the beta-binomial model across all healthy-donor time intervals. Approximately 1.2 differentially abundant clones were flagged by the binomial model between technical replicates, whereas about 16 and 19 were flagged over two weeks and four weeks, respectively. In all healthy donors, the variance in clone template counts between samples taken roughly 14 days apart rose significantly as total template count increased.

Recombination connected TRBV7-9 to TRBJ2-5; TRBD2 could be the D gene, as 6 bases match. This TCR came from a person aged 18 to 75 in good health. The sample comprised blood. The nucleotides are TGTGCCAGCAGCTTAGCGGCAAGACTAGGCGAGACCCAGTACTTC. This is translated as CASSLAARLGETQYF. With the portions outside the CDR3 filled from the reference TRBV7-9 and TRBJ2-5 genes, the complete variable region becomes DTGVSQNPRHKITKRGQNVTFRCDPISEHNRLYWYRQTLGQGPEFLTYFQNEAQLEKSRLLSDRFSAERPKGSFSTLEIQRTEQGDSAMYLCASSLAARLGETQYFGPGTRLLVL.